These T cell receptor beta chains were read from a single sample in a study of graft-versus-host responses after intestinal transplantation. Method: immunoSEQ multiplex PCR; TCRdb's copy keeps in-frame clones and lacks some. Counted here are around 24,000 clones, around 82% occurring once; the ten biggest clones make up approximately 0.93%. The antigens for these receptors are not known. Sequences were derived from unstimulated CD8+ T cells sorted from spleen or lymph node cells, sampled before transplant. The receptors were sampled from a human donor who was the organ donor for an intestinal transplant. Both conserved end residues are part of each CDR3. D genes are given only for firm matches. Clone size, where shown, is once, few, many, or a class for clones that have expanded.

clone size	V gene	J gene	D gene	CDR3 DNA	CDR3 protein
-	TRBV5-1	TRBJ2-2	-	TGCGCCAGCAGCTTTGCCGGGGAGCTGTTTTTT	CASSFAGELFF
-	TRBV7-9	TRBJ2-3	-	TGTGCCAGCAGCTTCGATACGCAGTATTTT	CASSFDTQYF
-	TRBV6-1	TRBJ1-1	-	TGTGCCAGCAGTGAAGCCGAGGGACCGGTGAACACTGAAGCTTTCTTT	CASSEAEGPVNTEAFF
-	TRBV19	TRBJ2-3	-	TGTGCCAGTAGTTTTAGCTCAGATACGCAGTATTTT	CASSFSSDTQYF
-	TRBV27	TRBJ1-5	-	TGTGCCAGCAGTCACCAGGGATTTGATCAGCCCCAGCATTTT	CASSHQGFDQPQHF
few	TRBV7-9	TRBJ2-7	-	TGTGCCAGCAGTGACAGGCTAACTTACTCCTACGAGCAGTACTTC	CASSDRLTYSYEQYF
-	TRBV7-9	TRBJ2-2	-	TGTGCCAGCAGAACCGGGACAAGGGTTGGCGGGGAGCTGTTTTTT	CASRTGTRVGGELFF
-	TRBV6-5	TRBJ1-3	-	TGTGCCAGCAGTTACGGGGGGGCTGGAAACACCATATATTTT	CASSYGGAGNTIYF
-	TRBV7-2	TRBJ2-3	-	TGTGCCACCGTAAGGTGGACCAACTCTCCGGATGGGCAGTATTTT	CATVRWTNSPDGQYF
-	TRBV25-1	TRBJ1-6	TRBD1	TGTGCCAGCAGCTTGACAGGGGCAAATTCACCCCTCCACTTT	CASSLTGANSPLHF
-	TRBV7-8	TRBJ2-5	TRBD2	TGTGCCAGCAGCTTAGGCGGGAGGGAGACCCAGTACTTC	CASSLGGRETQYF
few	TRBV27	TRBJ2-7	-	TGTGCCAGCAGCCGACTAGTAGGGGGGATTGGCTACGAGCAGTACTTC	CASSRLVGGIGYEQYF
few	TRBV5-1	TRBJ1-1	TRBD1	TGCGCCAGCAGCTTGGTTAGGGCAGGGGGCATGAACACTGAAGCTTTCTTT	CASSLVRAGGMNTEAFF
-	TRBV4-1	TRBJ1-1	-	TGCGCCAGCAGCCCCTCAGGCACTGAAGCTTTCTTT	CASSPSGTEAFF
-	TRBV27	TRBJ1-2	TRBD1	TGTGCCAGCAGTTACGGACAGGGGGCTGATGGCTACACCTTC	CASSYGQGADGYTF
-	TRBV9	TRBJ2-5	TRBD1	TGTGCCAGCAGCAGAGACGGGACAGGGGGGACCCAGTACTTC	CASSRDGTGGTQYF
-	TRBV7-8	TRBJ2-7	TRBD1	TGTGCCAGCAGCCCAGGCGGGACAGGCATACTCTACGAGCAGTACTTC	CASSPGGTGILYEQYF
-	TRBV21-1	TRBJ2-6	-	TGTGCCAGCAGAGAAACAGGGGGCCCTCCCTCTGGGGCCAACGTCCTGACTTTC	CASRETGGPPSGANVLTF
-	TRBV4-2	TRBJ1-1	-	TGTGCCAGCAGCCAAGAGTTTGGTTGGAGTGGTATTAGAGGTGAAGCTTTCTTT	CASSQEFGWSGIRGEAFF
-	TRBV27	TRBJ1-6	-	TGTGCCAGCAGTTTATATAATTCACCCCTCCACTTT	CASSLYNSPLHF
-	TRBV7-9	TRBJ2-5	-	TGTGCCAGCAGCCCCCCAAACCAAGAGACCCAGTACTTC	CASSPPNQETQYF
-	TRBV6-1	TRBJ2-2	TRBD2	TGTGCCAGCAGTGAATTCGGGGGGGCGAGCACCGGGGAGCTGTTTTTT	CASSEFGGASTGELFF
-	TRBV5-6	TRBJ1-1	-	TGTGCCAGCAGCTTTGTGGGGGAGGGGACTGAAGCTTTCTTT	CASSFVGEGTEAFF
-	TRBV7-9	TRBJ1-1	-	TGTGCCAGCAGCGATGAGTATGACACTGAAGCTTTCTTT	CASSDEYDTEAFF
-	TRBV10-2	TRBJ2-7	-	TGCGCCAGCAGTGAGTCGGAGGTCTGGGGGGGGCCAAGCTACGAGCAGTACTTC	CASSESEVWGGPSYEQYF
-	TRBV5-1	TRBJ2-1	TRBD2	TGCGCCAGCAGCTGGGGCTTTAGCGGGGTTACCTACAATGAGCAGTTCTTC	CASSWGFSGVTYNEQFF
-	TRBV4-1	TRBJ2-3	-	TGCGCCAGCAGCCAAGTGGACCTCCGGGACACCTACACAGATACGCAGTATTTT	CASSQVDLRDTYTDTQYF
-	TRBV5-4	TRBJ2-2	-	TGTGCCAGCAGCTTGGGAGGGTCCGGGGAGCTGTTTTTT	CASSLGGSGELFF
-	TRBV25-1	TRBJ1-2	-	TGTGCCAGCAGTAGGGAGTGGGACTATGGCTACACCTTC	CASSREWDYGYTF
-	TRBV6-6	TRBJ1-2	-	TGTGCCAGCAGCTCCTGGGGCGATGGAGGCTACACCTTC	CASSSWGDGGYTF
-	TRBV2	TRBJ2-1	-	TGTGCCAGCAGTTCTTCTGTGACTGAGCAGTTCTTC	CASSSSVTEQFF
-	TRBV11-2	TRBJ2-1	-	TGTGCCAGCAGCTTAATCCAGGGGATGGACAGTTCCTACAATGAGCAGTTCTTC	CASSLIQGMDSSYNEQFF
-	TRBV19	TRBJ1-2	-	TGTGCCAGTAGTATTGAGAGCTATGGCTACACCTTC	CASSIESYGYTF
-	TRBV1	TRBJ1-5	-	TGCACCAGCAGCCAAGAACCCTTGGCATATAGCAATCAGCCCCAGCATTTT	CTSSQEPLAYSNQPQHF
once	TRBV7-9	TRBJ1-2	-	TGTGCCAGCAGCCGTTCAACGTCCGAAGATGTGAGTGGCTACACCTTC	CASSRSTSEDVSGYTF
-	TRBV25-1	TRBJ2-1	-	TGTGCCAGCAGTGGTCTGGCGGGCACGTCTTACAATGAGCAGTTCTTC	CASSGLAGTSYNEQFF
-	TRBV5-1	TRBJ2-7	-	TGCGCCAGCAGCTTGGTGTCGCGCTCCTACGAGCAGTACTTC	CASSLVSRSYEQYF
-	TRBV7-9	TRBJ1-4	TRBD1	TGTGCCAGCAGCCGACAGGGTGTAGAAGAAAAACTGTTTTTT	CASSRQGVEEKLFF
-	TRBV4-1	TRBJ1-1	-	TGCGCCAGCAGCCAAGAAATCCCCGGGGTGGGGGTGCGGACTGAAGCTTTCTTT	CASSQEIPGVGVRTEAFF
-	TRBV6-6	TRBJ2-5	-	TGTGCCAGCAGTTATGGGCGGGATGAGACCCAGTACTTC	CASSYGRDETQYF
-	TRBV19	TRBJ2-7	-	TGTGCCAGTAGTATAGCTTGGGGGACCTACGAGCAGTACTTC	CASSIAWGTYEQYF
-	TRBV10-1	TRBJ1-1	TRBD1	TGCGCCAGCAAGGAGGACAGGGGTAACACTGAAGCTTTCTTT	CASKEDRGNTEAFF